These 22 T cell receptor beta chains were sequenced from one sample in a study of vaccination effects on CD4 cells after COVID-19. Data came from immunoSEQ multiplex PCR; TCRdb stores just in-frame clones and leaves some out. The sample lists tens of thousands of clones, about three quarters occurring once. Which antigens these TCRs recognize remains unknown. Using viral peptide pools, the ViraFEST assay grew out antigen-specific CD4+ T cells prior to sequencing. Following culture for more than 9 days, CD4+ T cells were isolated. The starting material was CD4+ T cells from PBMCs cultured with HCoV-229E spike peptides, obtained before COVID-19 vaccination. The receptors here all came from a human donor who received a COVID-19 vaccine.

This clone was observed once. This sequence joins TRBV5-4 and TRBJ2-3, with 13 nucleotides matching TRBD2. The V gene's germline CDR1 is SGHNT and CDR2 YYREEE (reference sequence). This CDR3 comprises 18 residues. With 0 bases clipped from V and 1 base from J, the junction kept 5 bases outside the gene matches. CDR3: CASSLGPGTSGGTDTQYF. The CDR3 nucleotides read TGTGCCAGCAGCTTGGGGCCCGGGACTAGCGGGGGCACAGATACGCAGTATTTT.

This chain joins TRBV2 and TRBJ2-1; no clear D. The CDR3 length is 12 residues. CDR1 and CDR2 (germline): SNHLY, FYNNEI. Trimming removed 8 bases from V and 4 bases from J, with 9 bases in between. The CDR3 loop is CASSSDYNEQFF. The DNA of the CDR3 is TGTGCCAGCTCAAGCGATTACAATGAGCAGTTCTTC. Full variable domain (rest looked up from reference TRBV2 and TRBJ2-1): EPEVTQTPSHQVTQMGQEVILRCVPISNHLYFYWYRQILGQKVEFLVSFYNNEISEKSEIFDDQFSVERPDGSNFTLKIRSTKLEDSAMYFCASSSDYNEQFFGPGTRLTVL.

The rearrangement joins TRBV29-1 to TRBJ2-7; 9 nucleotides match TRBD1. Per germline, CDR1 SQVTM and CDR2 ANQGSEA. V shed 7 bases, J shed 3 bases, and the junction held 7 bases outside the gene matches. This CDR3 is 13 amino acids long. The CDR3 protein is CSGKTGGSYEQYF. CDR3 nucleotides: TGCAGCGGAAAGACAGGGGGAAGCTACGAGCAGTACTTC.

V gene TRBV4-2 combines with J gene TRBJ2-1; 11 bases map to TRBD2. After removal of 5 bases from V and 4 bases from J, the junction contained 10 bases not matched to a gene. CDR3 length equals 17 residues. Per germline, CDR1 LGHNA and CDR2 YNFKEQ. CDR3 bases: TGTGCCAGCAGCGACGGTCATGGGACTAGCGGATACAATGAGCAGTTCTTC. It encodes CASSDGHGTSGYNEQFF.

The chain recombines TRBV7-9 with TRBJ1-6; 8 nucleotides agree with TRBD1. CDR3 length equals 14 residues. The V segment lost 3 bases and the J segment 10 bases; nucleotides outside the gene matches: 5. CDR1 is SEHNR, CDR2 FQNEAQ, per germline (reference sequence). DNA of the CDR3: TGTGCCAGCAGCTTGACAGGGGAGGTGTCACCCCTCCACTTT. Protein: CASSLTGEVSPLHF.

The chain links TRBV4-1 to TRBJ1-4, with D uncertain. The CDR3 contains 17 residues. Trimming took 0 bases from V and 5 from J, leaving 16 bases between them. Germline assignment: CDR1 MGHRA and CDR2 YSYEKL. The CDR3, as DNA: TGCGCCAGCAGCCAAGATCGGAGAAAACAGTCGAATGAAAAACTGTTTTTT. This translates into CASSQDRRKQSNEKLFF.

The chain employs TRBV5-6 and TRBJ2-7; D perhaps matches TRBD1 (5 bases). The CDR3 contains 14 residues. V was clipped by 5 bases and J by 0 bases, with 12 bases between them. Per the germline V gene, CDR1 is SGHDT and CDR2 is YYEEEE. The DNA of the CDR3 is TGTGCCAGCAGTAGTGGACAACGCTCCTACGAGCAGTACTTC. This sequence encodes CASSSGQRSYEQYF.

The chain is built from TRBV28 and TRBJ1-2; perhaps TRBD1 as D (5 bases). Deletions cut 1 base from V and 5 bases from J, with 23 bases between. This CDR3 comprises 18 residues. Germline loops: CDR1 MDHEN, CDR2 SYDVKM. The CDR3 sequence: CASSLLIALGGLEYGYTF. CDR3 DNA sequence: TGTGCCAGCAGTTTATTAATCGCTCTCGGGGGGTTAGAATATGGCTACACCTTC.

The chain has TRBV3-1 (or the pseudogene TRBV3-2) and TRBJ2-7; 12 bases match TRBD2. There are 19 residues in the CDR3. Per the germline V gene, CDR1 is LGHDT and CDR2 is YNNKEL (reference sequence). With V trimmed by 0 bases and J by 3 bases, 12 bases remained unmatched. In DNA form, the CDR3 reads TGTGCCAGCAGCCAAGAAGGGACTAGCGGGTTCACAGCCAACTACGAGCAGTACTTC. Translation: CASSQEGTSGFTANYEQYF.

This clone was counted only a few times. CDR3 loop: CSAKQNTEAFF. DNA for the CDR3: TGCAGTGCTAAACAGAACACTGAAGCTTTCTTT. This chain links TRBV20-1 with TRBJ1-1; D is uncertain. The CDR3 is 11 amino acids. The germline gives CDR1 DFQATT, CDR2 SNEGSKA (reference sequence). Trimming removed 4 bases from V and 1 base from J, with 4 bases in between.

This rearrangement joins TRBV9 to TRBJ2-7; 8 positions agree with TRBD1. The trim removed 0 bases at V and 0 bases at J, leaving 5 bases unmatched. The CDR3 loop spans 16 amino acids. The V gene's germline CDR1 is SGDLS and CDR2 YYNGEE. The CDR3 DNA is TGTGCCAGCAGCGTAGAGGCCGGACAGGGCTCCTACGAGCAGTACTTC. This translates into CASSVEAGQGSYEQYF.

The chain employs TRBV9 and TRBJ2-4, with 7 positions matching TRBD1. The germline V gene has CDR1 SGDLS and CDR2 YYNGEE. The ends lost 0 bases at V and 6 bases at J; junction bases unmatched: 9. The CDR3 is made up of 16 amino acids. The CDR3 DNA follows: TGTGCCAGCAGCGTAGCCGGAGGACAGGCACGAAACATTCAGTACTTC. As protein: CASSVAGGQARNIQYF.

The chain employs TRBV7-2 and TRBJ2-1; a weak D match, TRBD1 (5 bases). The CDR3 spans 13 residues. Germline V CDR1 and CDR2: SGHTA, FQGNSA. V lost 5 bases and J lost 9, with 14 bases in between. CDR3 DNA sequence: TGTGCCAGCAGCCAACAGGAGCGTAGTGAGCAGTTCTTC. It specifies CASSQQERSEQFF.

J is TRBJ1-3 and V is TRBV9; D might be TRBD1 (5 bases). This CDR3 has 16 residues. The V and J ends lost 4 bases and 1 base respectively, with 15 bases between them. From germline, CDR1 is SGDLS and CDR2 YYNGEE. The CDR3 DNA reads as TGTGCCAGCAGCCCCCGAGCGGACAATTCTGGAAACACCATATATTTT. This gives the protein CASSPRADNSGNTIYF.

The chain employs TRBV29-1 and TRBJ1-1; D unresolved. The CDR3 has 11 amino acids. Trimming took off 7 bases at V and 0 bases at J, with 6 bases between the two ends. CDR1 and CDR2 (germline): SQVTM, ANQGSEA. The DNA of the CDR3 is TGCAGCGGATCTCTGAACACTGAAGCTTTCTTT. Translated, it gives CSGSLNTEAFF.

The rearrangement joins TRBV19 to TRBJ2-4, with a tentative D call TRBD2 (5 bases). Trimming took 3 bases from V and 1 from J, leaving 7 bases between them. Germline CDR1 LNHDA, CDR2 SQIVND (reference sequence). The CDR3 is 14 residues long. The CDR3 nucleotides read TGTGCCAGTAGTATCGGCGGGGCCAAAAACATTCAGTACTTC. Translating gives CASSIGGAKNIQYF.

CDR3 amino acids: CASSLNYEQYF. In DNA form, the CDR3 reads TGTGCCAGCAGCTTAAACTACGAGCAGTACTTC. The rearrangement links TRBV7-9 to TRBJ2-7; D ambiguous. Germline V CDR1 and CDR2: SEHNR, FQNEAQ (reference sequence). CDR3 length equals 11 residues. Between the trimmed V and J ends, which lost 2 bases and 3 bases, there was a span of 2 bases.

This clone has a handful of counts. The rearrangement links TRBV10-2 to TRBJ2-1; TRBD2 is a possible D gene (5 bases). The CDR3 runs 15 residues. Germline V CDR1 and CDR2: WSHSY, SAAADI. V gave up 1 base and J gave up 3 bases, with 10 bases separating them. The DNA for the CDR3 is TGCGCCAGCAGTGAGTGGTTCCGGGACTACAATGAGCAGTTCTTC. Its translation is CASSEWFRDYNEQFF.

The CDR3 sequence: CASSRYSGANVLTF. The CDR3 bases are TGTGCCAGTAGTAGGTACTCTGGGGCCAACGTCCTGACTTTC. This chain links TRBV19 with TRBJ2-6, with D hard to call. The CDR3 totals 14 residues. The germline V gene has CDR1 LNHDA and CDR2 SQIVND (reference sequence). V was clipped by 4 bases and J by 0 bases, with 4 bases between them.

This chain uses TRBV18 with TRBJ1-5; D uncertain. Germline V lookup: CDR1 KGHSH, CDR2 LQKENI. With 1 base removed from V and 4 bases from J, the gap between germline ends came to 5 bases. The CDR3 is 13 residues long. The CDR3 loop reads CASSPQRNQPQHF. CDR3 sequence (DNA): TGTGCCAGCTCACCACAAAGGAATCAGCCCCAGCATTTT.

This clone was recorded once. J is TRBJ2-3 and V is TRBV5-4; D not certain. This CDR3 comprises 13 residues. V was trimmed by 4 bases and J by 0 bases, leaving 6 bases between them. CDR1 SGHNT and CDR2 YYREEE come from the germline V gene (reference sequence). The CDR3 coding sequence is TGTGCCAGCAGCCCGCCCAGCACAGATACGCAGTATTTT. Translating it yields CASSPPSTDTQYF.

The chain carries TRBV6-5 and TRBJ2-7; 12 bases agree with TRBD2. The germline V gene has CDR1 MNHEY and CDR2 SVGAGI. V shed 6 bases, J shed 5 bases, and the junction held 5 bases outside the gene matches. The CDR3 runs to 14 residues. As DNA, the CDR3 is TGTGCCAGCAGGGCTAGCGGGAGGGGCGACGAGCAGTACTTC. It codes for CASRASGRGDEQYF.